This TCR beta chain was obtained from a study of cytomegalovirus exposure and HLA in healthy donors. Primers included in the PCR were 60 Vbeta and 13 Jbeta primers. Sequencing was performed with immunoSEQ multiplex PCR; in TCRdb, only in-frame clones are kept and a portion is missing. The sample gives under 300,000 clones, about 75% of which show up once; 2% to 2.5% is in the top ten. The J segment lost 9 bases and the V segment lost 1 base, leaving 4 bases of the junction unmatched. The germline V gene encodes CDR1 SEHNR and CDR2 FQNEAQ (reference sequence). The CDR3 totals 15 residues. The sequenced material came from PBMCs. J is TRBJ2-1 and V is TRBV7-9; 12 bases agree with TRBD2. This TCR was sampled from a female donor in good health and CMV-seronegative. Here the CDR3 reads CASSLEASGRGEQFF. The DNA for the CDR3 is TGTGCCAGCAGCTTAGAGGCTAGCGGGAGGGGTGAGCAGTTCTTC.